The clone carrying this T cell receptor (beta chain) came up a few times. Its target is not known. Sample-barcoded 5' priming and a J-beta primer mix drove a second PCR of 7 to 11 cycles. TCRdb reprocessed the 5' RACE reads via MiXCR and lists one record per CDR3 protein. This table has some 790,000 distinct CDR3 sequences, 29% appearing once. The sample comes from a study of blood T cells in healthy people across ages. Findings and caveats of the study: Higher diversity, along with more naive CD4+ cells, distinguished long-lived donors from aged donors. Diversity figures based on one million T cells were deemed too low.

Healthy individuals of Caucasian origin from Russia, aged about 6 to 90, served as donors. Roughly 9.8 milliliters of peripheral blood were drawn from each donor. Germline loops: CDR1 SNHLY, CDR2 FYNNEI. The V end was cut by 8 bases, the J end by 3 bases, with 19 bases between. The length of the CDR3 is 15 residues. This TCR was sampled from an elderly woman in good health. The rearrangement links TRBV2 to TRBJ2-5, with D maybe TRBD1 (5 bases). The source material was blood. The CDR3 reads CASGHPSIGKETQYF. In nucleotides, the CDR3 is TGTGCCAGCGGACACCCGAGTATAGGAAAAGAGACCCAGTACTTC.